The T cell receptor beta chain described here comes from a study of blood T cell repertoires in COVID-19. About the research overall: COVID-19 samples, acute and convalescent, were from the United States, Italy and Spain. Sources were T cells, B-cell-depleted T cells, or PBMCs; the material itself was cDNA or gDNA.

This CDR3 is built from 15 residues. CDR1 and CDR2 from the germline V gene are SNHLY and FYNNEI. The junction had 8 bases not matched to a gene; V was cut back by 6 bases and J by 5 bases. Original data processing: Amplified reference gene primers provided the basis for estimating nucleated cell counts. Data came from immunoSEQ multiplex PCR; TCRdb stores just in-frame clones and leaves some out. V and J calls and clone size follow that table, whereas D and trimming were derived from the DNA. The top ten clones hold around 0.8% of a sample with about 240,000 clones, 88% of them seen once. V is TRBV2 and J is TRBJ2-7; 12 positions agree with TRBD2. The source of this sequence is a woman aged 25 to 39 with acute or convalescent COVID-19. The sequencing input was peripheral blood. The CDR3 is CASRTRLAGENEQYF. CDR3 nucleotides: TGTGCCAGCAGAACCCGACTAGCGGGAGAAAACGAGCAGTACTTC.